The 30 T cell receptor beta chains below come from one sample, sequenced in a study of T cells in Graves' hyperthyroidism and ophthalmopathy. Amplified TCR beta CDR3 regions came from RNA transcripts. First-round RT-PCR targeting the TCR CDR3 was performed with the HTBI primer set. TCRdb reprocessed the multiplex PCR reads via MiXCR and lists one record per CDR3 protein. This table holds under 30,000 distinct CDR3 sequences, approximately 49% found once. Specimen: blood. Source of these receptors: a woman between 40 and 55 years old with Graves' hyperthyroidism that later progressed to Graves' ophthalmopathy.

The table lists this clonotype with many counts. The rearrangement joins TRBV3-1 to TRBJ2-5; no reliable D call. The V end was cut by 1 base, the J end by 1 base, with 10 bases between. The CDR3 length is 15 residues. Germline V gene sequence: CDR1 LGHDT, CDR2 YNNKEL (reference sequence). CDR3 protein: CASSQGVQPQETQYF. The DNA for the CDR3 is TGTGCCAGCAGCCAAGGCGTTCAGCCCCAAGAGACCCAGTACTTC.

The chain links TRBV28 to TRBJ2-1, with 11 bases matching TRBD2. This CDR3 region has 16 residues. V lost 5 bases, J lost 8 bases, and 11 bases stayed unmatched. Germline loops: CDR1 MDHEN, CDR2 SYDVKM. The CDR3 DNA follows: TGTGCCAGCAGTCGAACTAGCGGGAGTGGTGGCCATGAGCAGTTCTTC. It translates to CASSRTSGSGGHEQFF.

This clonotype has ten or more counts. The rearrangement joins TRBV12-3 or TRBV12-4 to TRBJ2-4; perhaps TRBD2 as D (7 bases). With 6 bases removed from V and 0 bases from J, the gap between germline ends came to 9 bases. CDR3 size: 14 residues. Here the CDR3 DNA reads TGTGCCAGCAGGGGGGGGCTAGCCAAAAACATTCAGTACTTC. Translation: CASRGGLAKNIQYF.

The chain uses TRBV6-4 and TRBJ2-3; tentatively, D is TRBD2 (6 bases). V gave up 3 bases and J gave up 6 bases, with 13 bases separating them. In germline, CDR1 is MRHNA, CDR2 SNTAGT. The CDR3 has 14 residues. The CDR3, as DNA: TGTGCCAGCAGTGAAGATGTTAGCGGTGATACGCAGTATTTT. Translating gives CASSEDVSGDTQYF.

This clonotype was observed a single time. The chain has TRBV7-9 and TRBJ1-1, with D possibly being TRBD1 (5 bases). Germline V gene sequence: CDR1 SEHNR, CDR2 FQNEAQ (reference sequence). This CDR3 has 13 amino acids. V shed 7 bases and J shed 1 base, with 10 bases lying between them. CDR3 coding DNA: TGTGCCAGCAAGGGAGGGGCGAACACTGAAGCTTTCTTT. Translating it yields CASKGGANTEAFF.

This clonotype was seen repeatedly, ten times or more. The V gene is TRBV5-6, the J gene TRBJ1-1, with D perhaps matching TRBD1 (5 bases). The CDR3 has 12 residues. V was pared by 3 bases and J by 8 bases, with 11 bases between. CDR1 and CDR2 from the germline V gene are SGHDT and YYEEEE. The CDR3 reads CASSWGRQEAFF. The CDR3 DNA is TGTGCCAGCAGCTGGGGGAGACAGGAAGCTTTCTTT.

Ten or more counts support this clonotype. The V gene is TRBV11-2, the J gene TRBJ2-3, with 12 bases fitting TRBD2. Trimming at V came to 6 bases and at J to 6 bases, leaving 1 base not matched to a gene. The CDR3 length is 13 residues. CDR1 is SGHAT, CDR2 FQNNGV, per germline. The CDR3 spells CASRTSGSDTQYF. CDR3 sequence (DNA): TGTGCCAGCAGGACTAGCGGGAGCGATACGCAGTATTTT.

This clonotype occurred many times. The V and J genes are TRBV7-9 and TRBJ1-1, with TRBD1 as a possible D gene (6 bases). This CDR3 region has 12 residues. The germline V gene encodes CDR1 SEHNR and CDR2 FQNEAQ (reference sequence). V was shortened by 8 bases and J by 4 bases, with 11 bases between the two germline ends. Here the CDR3 DNA reads TGTGCCAGCGGAACGGGGGCCACTGAAGCTTTCTTT. This translates into CASGTGATEAFF.

The V gene is TRBV2, the J gene TRBJ2-2; D tentatively fits TRBD1 or TRBD2 (5 bases each). This CDR3 is built from 13 residues. Trimming took 6 bases from V and 4 from J, leaving 9 bases between them. Germline CDR1 reads SNHLY; CDR2 reads FYNNEI. Here the CDR3 DNA reads TGTGCCAGCAGGGGACCTACCACCGGGGAGCTGTTTTTT. This translates into CASRGPTTGELFF.

The chain recombines TRBV12-3 or TRBV12-4 with TRBJ2-1, with D perhaps matching TRBD1 (5 bases). V lost 5 bases to trimming and J lost 0 bases, with 11 bases between them. CDR3 length equals 15 residues. CDR3 loop: CASSGVRGSYNEQFF. The CDR3 DNA follows: TGTGCCAGCAGTGGAGTTAGGGGCTCCTACAATGAGCAGTTCTTC.

J is TRBJ1-1 and V is TRBV20-1; possible D gene TRBD1, 5 bases. This CDR3 comprises 13 residues. Germline V lookup: CDR1 DFQATT, CDR2 SNEGSKA (reference sequence). V lost 1 base to trimming and J lost 2 bases, with 8 bases between them. CDR3 coding DNA: TGCAGTGCTAGAGGGGACCTTAACACTGAAGCTTTCTTT. Residues: CSARGDLNTEAFF.

This clonotype came up many times. The chain carries TRBV6-1 and TRBJ2-3, with unresolved D. The V and J ends lost 3 bases and 2 bases respectively, with 9 bases between them. This CDR3 contains 14 residues. CDR1 is MNHNS and CDR2 is SASEGT in the germline V gene. The DNA for the CDR3 is TGTGCCAGCAGTGAGGAACCTTCCACAGATACGCAGTATTTT. Translation: CASSEEPSTDTQYF.

The CDR3 DNA reads as TGTGCCATCAGTGAAGTTTGGCAAGGACATGGCTACACCTTC. The encoded protein is CAISEVWQGHGYTF. The chain uses TRBV10-3 and TRBJ1-2; D remains unclear. This CDR3 has 14 residues. With 3 bases removed from V and 6 bases from J, the gap between germline ends came to 14 bases. Germline V gene lookup returns CDR1 ENHRY and CDR2 SYGVKD.

CDR3 amino acids: CANSTRALTDTQYF. For the CDR3, the DNA is TGTGCCAATAGCACGCGAGCTCTCACAGATACGCAGTATTTT. The V call is TRBV19, the J call TRBJ2-3; D unclear. V was cut by 10 bases and J by 2 bases, with 16 bases left in between. The germline V gene has CDR1 LNHDA and CDR2 SQIVND (reference sequence). The CDR3 covers 14 residues.

The V gene is TRBV9, the J gene TRBJ2-7, with TRBD2 matching over 7 bases. The germline V gene has CDR1 SGDLS and CDR2 YYNGEE. The CDR3 has 12 residues. The V gene end was trimmed by 4 bases and the J gene end by 6 bases; junction bases not matched to a gene: 4. CDR3 bases: TGTGCCAGCAGCAGCTGGGGGGGCGAGCAGTACTTC. Translation gives CASSSWGGEQYF.

The rearrangement joins TRBV10-3 to TRBJ1-1, with 7 bases identical to TRBD1. This CDR3 region has 14 residues. Germline values: CDR1 ENHRY, CDR2 SYGVKD. The junction had 6 bases not matched to a gene; V was cut back by 6 bases and J by 2 bases. This chain's CDR3 is CAIRVGGDNTEAFF. The DNA of the CDR3 is TGTGCCATCAGGGTAGGGGGCGATAACACTGAAGCTTTCTTT.

The CDR3 DNA sequence: TGCAGTGCTAGGGCGCAGAACCAAGAGACCCAGTACTTC. Translation gives CSARAQNQETQYF. The gene calls are TRBV20-1 and TRBJ2-5; no firm D call. Trimming cost V 3 bases and J 0 bases, with 8 bases left between them. The CDR3 is 13 residues long. Germline loops: CDR1 DFQATT, CDR2 SNEGSKA (reference sequence).

This clonotype was recorded many times. The chain couples TRBV5-6 to TRBJ1-4; D is ambiguous. CDR1 is SGHDT and CDR2 is YYEEEE in the germline V gene. V dropped 4 bases and J dropped 11 bases, with 18 bases sitting between them. The CDR3 consists of 14 residues. The CDR3 DNA sequence: TGTGCCAGCAGCCCCGGACTCCCCGCTGGGAAACTGTTTTTT. It encodes CASSPGLPAGKLFF.

The gene calls are TRBV7-2 and TRBJ2-5; TRBD1 matches 9 bases. Trimming removed 5 bases from V and 5 bases from J; junction bases left unmatched: 3. Germline V lookup: CDR1 SGHTA, CDR2 FQGNSA. The CDR3 spans 13 residues. CDR3 coding DNA: TGTGCCAGCAGCCCTGACAGGGGGGAGACCCAGTACTTC. Translating it yields CASSPDRGETQYF.

This clonotype showed up just a few times. This chain links TRBV29-1 with TRBJ2-1; D possibly matches TRBD1 or TRBD2 (7 bases each). Germline V gene data show CDR1 as SQVTM and CDR2 as ANQGSEA. The ends were cut back, 4 bases at V and 7 bases at J, with 17 bases in the middle. The CDR3 is 14 residues long. The CDR3 bases are TGCAGCGTTGTGGGAGGGGGCCTCGGGAATGAGCAGTTCTTC. It is translated as CSVVGGGLGNEQFF.

The J gene is TRBJ2-1, the V gene TRBV10-2; 7 positions match TRBD1. The CDR3 is made up of 15 amino acids. The V gene end was trimmed by 4 bases and the J gene end by 0 bases; junction bases not matched to a gene: 3. CDR1 WSHSY and CDR2 SAAADI come from the germline V gene. For the CDR3, the DNA is TGCGCCAGCAGTGGGCAGGGGGTCTCCTACAATGAGCAGTTCTTC. This sequence encodes CASSGQGVSYNEQFF.

This clonotype was picked up many times. This chain uses TRBV4-2 with TRBJ2-7; 9 bases align to TRBD2. Trimming cost V 1 base and J 3 bases; bases outside gene matches: 7. Germline V CDR1 and CDR2: LGHNA, YNFKEQ. The length of the CDR3 is 16 residues. The CDR3 here is CASSQAVAGGIYEQYF. Written as DNA, the CDR3 is TGTGCCAGCAGCCAAGCCGTTGCGGGAGGGATCTACGAGCAGTACTTC.

This clonotype has just a few counts. V and J are TRBV7-2 and TRBJ2-3; 9 bases are a match to TRBD2. The CDR3 consists of 16 residues. In germline, CDR1 is SGHTA, CDR2 FQGNSA. V trimming: 5 bases; J trimming: 4 bases; junction bases outside the gene matches: 10. The CDR3 DNA is TGTGCCAGCAGCCTCAGTAGCGGGAGAGGATCAGATACGCAGTATTTT. It encodes CASSLSSGRGSDTQYF.

The count of this clonotype is one. V is TRBV7-3 and J is TRBJ2-7; no firm D call. The CDR3 runs to 14 residues. Trimming took off 3 bases at V and 5 bases at J, with 14 bases between the two ends. Germline lookup yields CDR1 SGHTA and CDR2 FQGTGA. This CDR3 is CASSFGQFEDEQYF. Written as DNA, the CDR3 is TGTGCCAGCAGCTTCGGGCAGTTCGAGGACGAGCAGTACTTC.

This rearrangement joins TRBV19 to TRBJ1-3, with D unresolved. V was trimmed by 2 bases and J by 3 bases, leaving 17 bases between them. The germline CDR1 and CDR2 sequences are LNHDA and SQIVND (reference sequence). The CDR3 totals 17 residues. The DNA of the CDR3 is TGTGCCAGTAGTATATCCGTCGGTATGTCGTTTGGAAACACCATATATTTT. Translation gives CASSISVGMSFGNTIYF. Together with reference TRBV19 and TRBJ1-3, the CDR3 gives the full variable domain: DGGITQSPKYLFRKEGQNVTLSCEQNLNHDAMYWYRQDPGQGLRLIYYSQIVNDFQKGDIAEGYSVSREKKESFPLTVTSAQKNPTAFYLCASSISVGMSFGNTIYFGEGSWLTVV.

The gene calls are TRBV2 and TRBJ2-7; 7 nucleotides align to TRBD2. J was trimmed by 0 bases and V by 6 bases; bases with no gene match: 5. Germline lookup yields CDR1 SNHLY and CDR2 FYNNEI. CDR3 length equals 14 residues. The CDR3 reads CASRISSGSYEQYF. The CDR3 coding sequence is TGTGCCAGCAGAATATCTAGCGGCTCCTACGAGCAGTACTTC. Together with reference TRBV2 and TRBJ2-7, the CDR3 gives the full variable domain: EPEVTQTPSHQVTQMGQEVILRCVPISNHLYFYWYRQILGQKVEFLVSFYNNEISEKSEIFDDQFSVERPDGSNFTLKIRSTKLEDSAMYFCASRISSGSYEQYFGPGTRLTVT.

This clonotype was detected only once. In DNA form, the CDR3 reads TGTGCCAGCAGCTCCCTCGCGGGACAATCCTACGAGCAGTACTTC. Its translation is CASSSLAGQSYEQYF. The chain links TRBV7-2 to TRBJ2-7; D might be TRBD1 or TRBD2, each matching 6 bases. V lost 4 bases and J 1 base, leaving 14 bases between the germline ends. Germline CDR1 reads SGHTA; CDR2 reads FQGNSA. The CDR3 is 15 residues long.

This clonotype is medium-sized within its sample. The gene calls are TRBV2 and TRBJ2-3, with D possibly TRBD2 on 6 matching bases. Trimming took off 6 bases at V and 5 bases at J, with 15 bases between the two ends. This CDR3 spans 14 amino acids. Germline V lookup: CDR1 SNHLY, CDR2 FYNNEI. CDR3 sequence (DNA): TGTGCCAGCAGGAAGCGGGCCCAAGGAGATACGCAGTATTTT. It specifies CASRKRAQGDTQYF.

The rearrangement uses TRBV18 and TRBJ2-7; D unclear. This CDR3 comprises 23 residues. Germline assignment: CDR1 KGHSH and CDR2 LQKENI. Trimming pared 1 base from V and 4 bases from J, leaving 38 bases between. The chain's CDR3 is CASSPHERLILPPKRVFPYEQYF. In DNA form, the CDR3 reads TGTGCCAGCTCACCACATGAAAGATTGATTCTACCGCCGAAAAGGGTGTTTCCTTACGAGCAGTACTTC.

The chain couples TRBV7-2 to TRBJ1-6, with D perhaps TRBD1 (6 bases). The CDR3 covers 15 residues. V gave up 3 bases and J gave up 9 bases, with 15 bases separating them. CDR1 and CDR2 from the germline V gene are SGHTA and FQGNSA. The CDR3 nucleotides read TGTGCCAGCAGCTTGAGACAGGCAGATTCTTCACCCCTCCACTTT. It codes for CASSLRQADSSPLHF.